The 31 T cell receptor beta chains below were found in one sample sequenced in a study of control samples from healthy donors and cancer patients (TCRdb year 2020). Libraries came from the immunoSEQ multiplex PCR assay. In its TCRdb copy, this immuneACCESS table keeps in-frame sequences only and misses some clones. Where compared with another copy, unresolved V genes explain less than half of these, and the others have no known cause. The sample table holds 95,000 to 150,000 clones, of which about nine tenths were seen once. The ten largest make up approximately 9% of the sample. The sequenced sample consisted of blood. The receptors originated from a middle-aged man in good health.

V is TRBV7-2 and J is TRBJ2-1; D is undetermined. Germline assignment: CDR1 SGHTA and CDR2 FQGNSA. V was clipped by 5 bases and J by 10 bases, with 12 bases between them. CDR3 size: 12 residues. DNA of the CDR3: TGTGCCAGCAGCCCTTATTATGGGGAGCAGTTCTTC. It encodes CASSPYYGEQFF. The variable domain in full, completed from reference TRBV7-2 and TRBJ2-1, reads GAGVSQSPSNKVTEKGKDVELRCDPISGHTALYWYRQSLGQGLEFLIYFQGNSAPDKSGLPSDRFSAERTGGSVSTLTIQRTQQEDSAVYLCASSPYYGEQFFGPGTRLTVL.

In its sample, this clone was seen once. This chain joins TRBV27 and TRBJ2-3, with D perhaps TRBD1 (5 bases). Germline V gene sequence: CDR1 MNHEY, CDR2 SMNVEV (reference sequence). This CDR3 comprises 15 residues. Trimming shortened V by 3 bases and J by 3 bases, and 13 bases separated the two germline ends. In nucleotides, the CDR3 is TGTGCCAGCAGTTTGGGGCCCCCTTTGACAGATACGCAGTATTTT. This encodes CASSLGPPLTDTQYF.

The genes are TRBV11-2 and TRBJ1-3; D not resolved. This CDR3 spans 16 amino acids. V was shortened by 6 bases and J by 0 bases, with 15 bases between the two germline ends. Germline CDR1 and CDR2: SGHAT and FQNNGV. DNA of the CDR3: TGTGCCAGCAGACTAGGAACAGCGAGCTCTGGAAACACCATATATTTT. Its protein is CASRLGTASSGNTIYF.

This sequence joins TRBV7-2 and TRBJ1-2; possible D gene TRBD1, 6 bases. Trimming stripped 5 bases from V and 4 bases from J, with 11 bases between. The V gene's germline CDR1 is SGHTA and CDR2 FQGNSA. This CDR3 is 13 amino acids long. DNA of the CDR3: TGTGCCAGCAGCCAGACAGGTCTCTATGGCTACACCTTC. Translation gives CASSQTGLYGYTF. Drawing the rest from reference TRBV7-2 and TRBJ1-2, the complete variable domain is GAGVSQSPSNKVTEKGKDVELRCDPISGHTALYWYRQSLGQGLEFLIYFQGNSAPDKSGLPSDRFSAERTGGSVSTLTIQRTQQEDSAVYLCASSQTGLYGYTFGSGTRLTVV.

This sequence joins TRBV4-1 and TRBJ1-6; possibly TRBD1 for D (6 bases). This CDR3 has 16 amino acids. Per the germline V gene, CDR1 is MGHRA and CDR2 is YSYEKL. V was pared by 0 bases and J by 9 bases, with 15 bases between. The CDR3 coding sequence is TGCGCCAGCAGCCAAGAAGGCGGCCAGGGGAGTTCACCCCTCCACTTT. Translation gives CASSQEGGQGSSPLHF.

Details on this clone: Within the sample, other DNA sequences also encode this same CDR3. The rearrangement joins TRBV12-3 or TRBV12-4 to TRBJ2-1; no clear D. CDR3 length: 11 residues. V was clipped by 4 bases and J by 4 bases, with 2 bases between them. The CDR3 region is CASSYYNEQFF. The CDR3 DNA reads as TGTGCCAGCAGTTATTACAATGAGCAGTTCTTC.

The chain has TRBV24-1 and TRBJ1-5, with 10 bases fitting TRBD1. V lost 5 bases and J lost 9; bases outside the gene matches: 12. The CDR3 extends over 16 amino acids. Per germline, CDR1 KGHDR and CDR2 SFDVKD. CDR3 loop: CATSGGVTGGVGPQHF. CDR3 nucleotides: TGTGCCACCAGTGGGGGGGTGACAGGGGGCGTTGGGCCCCAGCATTTT.

The gene calls are TRBV27 and TRBJ2-5; TRBD2 might be the D (5 bases). CDR3 length: 13 residues. Germline CDR1 reads MNHEY; CDR2 reads SMNVEV (reference sequence). The CDR3 sequence: CMQTVAGEETQYF. The CDR3 bases are TGTATGCAAACTGTGGCCGGGGAAGAGACCCAGTACTTC.

The V gene is TRBV5-1, the J gene TRBJ2-7; unclear D gene. Germline V gene sequence: CDR1 SGHRS, CDR2 YFSETQ. Trimming pared 5 bases from V and 2 bases from J, leaving 11 bases between. The CDR3 totals 13 residues. The CDR3 DNA is TGCGCCAGCAGTTTGACGGAGACCTACGAGCAGTACTTC. It specifies CASSLTETYEQYF.

V is TRBV6-4 and J is TRBJ2-2; D call uncertain. Germline V gene lookup returns CDR1 MRHNA and CDR2 SNTAGT. V was shortened by 0 bases and J by 4 bases, with 3 bases between the two germline ends. The CDR3 has 13 residues. CDR3 sequence: CASSDSATGELFF. The CDR3 coding sequence is TGTGCCAGCAGTGACTCGGCCACCGGGGAGCTGTTTTTT.

This clone was recorded only once. The chain couples TRBV14 to TRBJ2-1; D possibly uses TRBD1 or TRBD2 (5 bases each). The V end lost 0 bases, the J end lost 8 bases, and 23 bases lay between the germline ends. From germline, CDR1 is SGHDN and CDR2 FVKESK. The CDR3 covers 18 residues. CDR3 in DNA: TGTGCCAGCAGCCAAGAGCAGGGTGAGGGTCCACTGACGGATGAGCAGTTCTTC. Amino acids: CASSQEQGEGPLTDEQFF.

J is TRBJ2-7 and V is TRBV7-9; no clear D gene. Germline CDR1 SEHNR, CDR2 FQNEAQ (reference sequence). Trimming shortened V by 6 bases and J by 0 bases, and 15 bases separated the two germline ends. The CDR3 totals 15 residues. The chain's CDR3 is CASSLVAALSYEQYF. The CDR3 coding sequence is TGTGCCAGCAGTCTTGTGGCAGCGCTCTCCTACGAGCAGTACTTC.

The chain is built from TRBV3-1 (or the pseudogene TRBV3-2) and TRBJ2-1, with D tentatively TRBD2 (6 bases). Deletions cut 4 bases from V and 8 bases from J, with 21 bases between. This CDR3 contains 16 residues. Germline V lookup: CDR1 LGHDT, CDR2 YNNKEL (reference sequence). The CDR3 DNA reads as TGTGCCAGCAGCCCCTTCGGCTTGCGGGGTAGCTATGAGCAGTTCTTC. Translating it yields CASSPFGLRGSYEQFF.

This clone occurred once. The rearrangement links TRBV10-2 to TRBJ2-1; the match to TRBD2 covers 9 bases. Trimming at V came to 10 bases and at J to 11 bases, leaving 12 bases not matched to a gene. CDR1 and CDR2 from the germline V gene are WSHSY and SAAADI. This CDR3 has 13 amino acids. The CDR3 DNA is TGCGCCACCAGCGGAGCTAGCGGGGCCCAGCAGTTCTTC. Translating gives CATSGASGAQQFF.

J is TRBJ2-2 and V is TRBV7-9; D is possibly TRBD1 (6 bases). The CDR3 sequence is 16 residues long. The V gene's germline CDR1 is SEHNR and CDR2 FQNEAQ (reference sequence). V was shortened by 5 bases and J by 4 bases, with 17 bases between the two germline ends. The CDR3 region has the DNA TGTGCCAGCAGCGGACACGTACAGGGTTCCACCGGGGAGCTGTTTTTT. It specifies CASSGHVQGSTGELFF.

The DNA for the CDR3 is TGTGCCAGCAGTTACGTGGGACAGGGGCTTGAGTACTTC. Its protein product is CASSYVGQGLEYF. The chain recombines TRBV6-6 with TRBJ2-7; 10 bases fit TRBD1. Per the germline V gene, CDR1 is MNHNY and CDR2 is SVGAGI (reference sequence). V shed 2 bases, J shed 11 bases, and the junction held 6 bases outside the gene matches. CDR3 length equals 13 residues.

V is TRBV6-2 or TRBV6-3 and J is TRBJ1-6; D may be TRBD1 (5 bases). There are 17 residues in the CDR3. Trimming took off 2 bases at V and 0 bases at J, with 11 bases between the two ends. Germline V CDR1 and CDR2: MNHEY, SVGEGT. Written as DNA, the CDR3 is TGTGCCAGCAGTTACCGGGACCCCGGCTCCTATAATTCACCCCTCCACTTT. Residues: CASSYRDPGSYNSPLHF.

This clone was counted a single time. This sequence joins TRBV7-6 and TRBJ1-1; TRBD1 matches 10 bases. Germline V gene sequence: CDR1 SGHVS, CDR2 FNYEAQ. CDR3 length equals 12 residues. The V gene end was trimmed by 5 bases and the J gene end by 11 bases; junction bases not matched to a gene: 5. As DNA, the CDR3 is TGTGCCAGCAGCAGGGACAGGGGCTGGGCTTTCTTT. Translated, it gives CASSRDRGWAFF.

The CDR3 loop is CATLRQLNYGYTF. DNA of the CDR3: TGTGCCACCCTTCGACAGCTCAACTATGGCTACACCTTC. The genes are TRBV19 and TRBJ1-2, with D maybe TRBD1 (5 bases). The CDR3 spans 13 residues. Germline CDR1 is LNHDA and CDR2 is SQIVND (reference sequence). V dropped 10 bases and J dropped 2 bases, with 14 bases sitting between them.

The genes are TRBV6-1 and TRBJ1-5; no clear D. The CDR3 is made up of 15 amino acids. The V and J ends lost 2 bases and 5 bases respectively, with 13 bases between them. CDR1 is MNHNS and CDR2 is SASEGT in the germline V gene. The CDR3 DNA is TGTGCCAGCAGTGAACAGCCAGGTAACTATCAGCCCCAGCATTTT. Its translation is CASSEQPGNYQPQHF.

The chain joins TRBV6-6 to TRBJ2-5; the match to TRBD1 covers 7 bases. The CDR3 consists of 13 residues. CDR1 is MNHNY and CDR2 is SVGAGI in the germline V gene (reference sequence). V shed 6 bases and J 9 bases; nucleotides not matched to a gene: 10. The CDR3: CASSLGTARPQYF. DNA for the CDR3: TGTGCCAGCAGCCTCGGGACAGCACGCCCCCAGTACTTC.

The gene calls are TRBV19 and TRBJ1-2, with 9 bases identical to TRBD1. The CDR3 consists of 16 residues. Germline V gene sequence: CDR1 LNHDA, CDR2 SQIVND (reference sequence). The V and J ends lost 5 bases and 3 bases, in that order; junction bases with no gene match: 10. The CDR3 here is CASSLGQGQGHYGYTF. CDR3 nucleotides: TGTGCCAGTAGTCTTGGTCAAGGACAGGGGCACTATGGCTACACCTTC.

This rearrangement joins TRBV9 to TRBJ1-1; D is ambiguous. CDR3 size: 15 residues. Germline CDR1 and CDR2: SGDLS and YYNGEE. V lost 0 bases and J lost 5, with 14 bases in between. CDR3 sequence (DNA): TGTGCCAGCAGCGTAGTCGTTAATGGGATGACTGAAGCTTTCTTT. Protein sequence: CASSVVVNGMTEAFF.

V usage is TRBV7-8 and J usage is TRBJ2-7; 7 bases fit TRBD1. The CDR3 spans 15 residues. Germline V gene data show CDR1 as SGHVS and CDR2 as FQNEAQ. Germline trimming cut 5 bases from V and 2 bases from J; bases unmatched to any gene: 9. This CDR3 is CASSPLKGAAYEQYF. In DNA form, the CDR3 reads TGTGCCAGCAGCCCTCTTAAGGGGGCAGCCTACGAGCAGTACTTC.

CDR3 amino acids: CASSPSPGGGYF. The CDR3, as DNA: TGTGCCAGCTCACCAAGCCCGGGTGGGGGCTATTTT. V usage is TRBV18 and J usage is TRBJ1-3; a possible D gene is TRBD1 (6 bases). Germline V lookup: CDR1 KGHSH, CDR2 LQKENI. This CDR3 comprises 12 residues. Trimming removed 2 bases at V and 16 bases at J, with 15 bases between.

This chain links TRBV6-2 or TRBV6-3 with TRBJ2-5; D is unresolved. Trimming removed 4 bases from V and 1 base from J, with 16 bases in between. The CDR3 loop spans 16 amino acids. Germline V CDR1 and CDR2: MNHEY, SVGEGT. CDR3 sequence (DNA): TGTGCCAGCAGTTCCTGGGCGGAACGGATCCAAGAGACCCAGTACTTC. Its protein product is CASSSWAERIQETQYF.

J is TRBJ1-3 and V is TRBV19, with D uncertain. V lost 3 bases and J lost 1, with 7 bases in between. Germline CDR1 LNHDA, CDR2 SQIVND (reference sequence). The CDR3 is 14 amino acids. CDR3 loop: CASSISGSGNTIYF. The CDR3 nucleotides read TGTGCCAGTAGTATTTCGGGGTCTGGAAACACCATATATTTT.

The sample holds one count of this clone. The V and J genes are TRBV11-3 and TRBJ2-1; 13 bases map to TRBD2. Per the germline V gene, CDR1 is SGHNT and CDR2 is YENEEA. The CDR3 runs 15 residues. V dropped 0 bases and J dropped 7; count of bases not matched to a gene: 0. The CDR3 here is CASSLELAGGNEQFF. CDR3 coding DNA: TGTGCCAGCAGCTTAGAACTAGCGGGGGGGAATGAGCAGTTCTTC.

The chain carries TRBV7-2 and TRBJ2-7, with D unclear. The ends were cut back, 1 base at V and 2 bases at J, with 12 bases in the middle. Germline CDR1 is SGHTA and CDR2 is FQGNSA. This CDR3 is built from 15 residues. In DNA, the CDR3 is TGTGCCAGCAGCTTAGATCGTGGGGTTACCTACGAGCAGTACTTC. It is translated as CASSLDRGVTYEQYF.

The genes are TRBV14 and TRBJ1-2; D gene unclear. The germline V and J ends were trimmed by 1 base and 6 bases, with 6 bases remaining between them. In germline, CDR1 is SGHDN, CDR2 FVKESK. The CDR3 extends over 12 amino acids. This chain's CDR3 is CASSQARHGYTF. The CDR3 region has the DNA TGTGCCAGCAGCCAAGCAAGACATGGCTACACCTTC.

This chain connects TRBV6-5 to TRBJ1-1; 9 bases are shared with TRBD1. Germline assignment: CDR1 MNHEY and CDR2 SVGAGI. This CDR3 is 15 amino acids long. V was pared by 6 bases and J by 8 bases, with 13 bases of the junction left unmatched. CDR3 coding DNA: TGTGCCAGCAGGGACCCGGGACAGGGTCTCCGGGAAGCTTTCTTT. Translated, it gives CASRDPGQGLREAFF.